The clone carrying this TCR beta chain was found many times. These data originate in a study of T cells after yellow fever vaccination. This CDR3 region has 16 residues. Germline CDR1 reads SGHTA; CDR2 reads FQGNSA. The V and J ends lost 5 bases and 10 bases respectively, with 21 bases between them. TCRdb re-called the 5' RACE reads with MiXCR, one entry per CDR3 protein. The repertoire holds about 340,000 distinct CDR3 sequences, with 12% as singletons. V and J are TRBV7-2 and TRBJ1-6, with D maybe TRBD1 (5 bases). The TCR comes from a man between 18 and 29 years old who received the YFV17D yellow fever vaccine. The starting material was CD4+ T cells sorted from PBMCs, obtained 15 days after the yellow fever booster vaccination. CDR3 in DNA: TGTGCCAGCAGCCTCGAGGGGTCGACAATAGGCTCACCCCTCCACTTT. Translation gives CASSLEGSTIGSPLHF.